The rows below give T cell receptor beta chains drawn from one sample of a study of T cells after yellow fever vaccination. TCRdb analysed the 5' RACE reads with MiXCR anew, one entry per CDR3 protein. The sample holds around 300,000 distinct CDR3 sequences; approximately 4% are singletons and the top ten take around 19%. The sample in question was PBMCs, obtained 15 days after the yellow fever booster vaccination. All receptors derive from a man aged 18 to 29 who received the YFV17D yellow fever vaccine. Both conserved end residues are trimmed from each CDR3. A D gene is named only where the DNA matches it firmly.

CDR3aa	d_gene	v_gene
ASSPRRGHGNTEAF	TRBD1	TRBV18
ASSKSPWGLVKETQY	TRBD2	TRBV7-2
ASSLGSSSYEQY	NA	TRBV12-3/TRBV12-4
ASWTLANYGYT	NA	TRBV6-2/TRBV6-3
ASSLSGVIGDNQPQH	NA	TRBV5-6
ASSLEGQYTDTQY	TRBD1	TRBV5-1
SSRGPNYGYT	NA	TRBV29-1
ASSRSTGTGNNEQF	TRBD1	TRBV4-2
ASSLGPSNYGYT	NA	TRBV7-9
SAKPDYT	NA	TRBV20-1
ATSRDRGPNQPQH	NA	TRBV15
ASSSGPNEKLF	NA	TRBV7-9
ASSPTTNRLAGTQY	NA	TRBV13
ATSRGQTGTDTQY	NA	TRBV15
SVSNTMNTEAF	NA	TRBV29-1
ASSLVAVSYNSPLH	NA	TRBV12-3/TRBV12-4
ASSPTDGSMGETQY	NA	TRBV18
ASSSPTTDTQY	NA	TRBV7-9
SVYRGASYNEQF	NA	TRBV20-1
ASRLGGSTDTQY	NA	TRBV7-2
ASRPYGTDLMNTEAF	NA	TRBV19
ASSLGAHQPQH	NA	TRBV12-3/TRBV12-4
ASSLGTYGELF	NA	TRBV5-6
ASSLVPGEMPDTQY	NA	TRBV5-5
ASSRQGNYEQY	TRBD1	TRBV18
ASSLPGAQETQY	NA	TRBV11-2
ASRELGQGAYGYT	TRBD1	TRBV7-9
ASSITGGITGELF	TRBD1	TRBV19
ASSDNVASMADTQY	NA	TRBV6-4
ATSDWNPTEGVTEAF	NA	TRBV24-1
ASSPRGAGEETQY	TRBD2	TRBV11-2
ASSLALTSADQETQY	NA	TRBV7-2
ASSGTGLFSSGANVLT	TRBD1	TRBV5-1
ASRTGSYNEQF	NA	TRBV5-1
ASSYTGDHGYT	TRBD1	TRBV5-1
ASSFSSSYNEQF	NA	TRBV5-6
ASSFTGENTGELF	TRBD1	TRBV7-9
ASSLSRTLSQY	NA	TRBV27
ASSQDRRTFGGTEAF	NA	TRBV4-2
ASSLALAGGYEQY	TRBD2	TRBV5-1
ASSETGRGIQETQY	TRBD2	TRBV2
AISAGGSNQPQH	NA	TRBV10-3
ASSLWGIGTEAF	NA	TRBV12-3/TRBV12-4
ASSLRLAGVGELF	TRBD2	TRBV12-3/TRBV12-4
ASSQDRTGYYSPLH	TRBD1	TRBV4-3
ASSKRGGTDTQY	TRBD2	TRBV12-3/TRBV12-4
SARSRLATYEQY	TRBD2	TRBV20-1
SARGAPGIQY	NA	TRBV20-1
ASSLDAAAEAF	NA	TRBV7-2
SVVLGVGNEKLF	NA	TRBV29-1
AWSVIGHNQPQH	NA	TRBV30
ATSRAEIGGGYT	NA	TRBV15
ASSITNQPQH	NA	TRBV19
ASSLQTNDRITGYGYT	NA	TRBV5-1
ASSWQRPDEQY	NA	TRBV5-1
ASSSQGARTEAF	TRBD1	TRBV5-1
ASSFSGYGEQY	NA	TRBV12-3/TRBV12-4
ASSYRGQGYGYT	TRBD1	TRBV7-2
ASSLVLYGSSYEQY	NA	TRBV7-9